The clone carrying this T cell receptor beta chain has more than one count but fewer than ten. The length of the CDR3 is 15 residues. CDR1 is SNHLY, CDR2 FYNNEI, per germline. The V gene end was trimmed by 2 bases and the J gene end by 2 bases; junction bases not matched to a gene: 5. One entry per CDR3 protein, called by TCRdb with MiXCR from the 5' RACE reads. The sample has more than 1.5 million distinct CDR3 sequences, about 31% seen once; the top ten hold about 0.27%. The entry originates in a study of identical twins. The origin of this receptor is a newborn girl in good health. This chain links TRBV2 with TRBJ2-7, with 8 nucleotides matching TRBD1. The source material was cord blood. The CDR3 nucleotides are TGTGCCAGCAGTGAATCCCCGGGACAGGCCTACGAGCAGTACTTC. Translating gives CASSESPGQAYEQYF.